This TCR beta chain originates from a study of early T cells in non-severe SARS-CoV-2 infection. V lost 1 base and J 1 base, leaving 10 bases between the germline ends. Germline V gene sequence: CDR1 DFQATT, CDR2 SNEGSKA (reference sequence). There are 14 residues in the CDR3. One entry per CDR3 protein, called by TCRdb with MiXCR from the 5' RACE reads. The sample contains tens of thousands of distinct CDR3 sequences, around 13% of which appear only once. The chain has TRBV20-1 and TRBJ1-1, with D possibly matching TRBD1 (5 bases). Sequences were obtained from whole blood. The receptor was isolated from an adult who was a healthcare worker with PCR-confirmed SARS-CoV-2 infection or an uninfected control (not recorded which). The CDR3 DNA is TGCAGTGCTAGAGGACTGGGGCCGAACACTGAAGCTTTCTTT. Its translation: CSARGLGPNTEAFF.